These 9 T cell receptor beta chains share one sample of origin, sequenced in a study of blood T cell repertoires in COVID-19. TCRdb's copy holds only in-frame clones and misses some; the assay was immunoSEQ multiplex PCR. The sample lists fewer than 200,000 clones; more than 80% were seen once. Sequences were obtained from PBMCs or T cells enriched from blood (not recorded which). The receptors stem from a man aged 50 to 59 who had recovered from COVID-19.

The V and J genes are TRBV6-5 and TRBJ1-6, with a tentative D call TRBD1 (5 bases). Trimming stripped 0 bases from V and 10 bases from J, with 16 bases between. Per the germline V gene, CDR1 is MNHEY and CDR2 is SVGAGI. The CDR3 is made up of 16 amino acids. The CDR3 reads CASSYSNVGLGSPLHF. CDR3 sequence (DNA): TGTGCCAGCAGTTACTCGAATGTGGGGCTTGGATCACCCCTCCACTTT.

V is TRBV10-3 and J is TRBJ1-1, with 8 nucleotides matching TRBD1. The CDR3 length is 14 residues. The V gene end was trimmed by 6 bases and the J gene end by 1 base; junction bases not matched to a gene: 4. CDR1 ENHRY and CDR2 SYGVKD come from the germline V gene. The CDR3 sequence: CAIRTGARNTEAFF. The CDR3 DNA sequence: TGTGCCATCAGGACAGGGGCACGGAACACTGAAGCTTTCTTT.

This clone was recorded only once. The V and J genes are TRBV5-1 and TRBJ1-6, with 9 bases fitting TRBD1. CDR3 length equals 14 residues. CDR1 is SGHRS and CDR2 is YFSETQ in the germline V gene. Losses at the gene ends were 7 bases for V and 8 bases for J; bases not matched to a gene: 7. CDR3 sequence: CASGYRGPDSPLHF. The CDR3 nucleotides are TGCGCCAGCGGTTACAGGGGGCCGGATTCACCCCTCCACTTT.

The chain recombines TRBV11-1 with TRBJ2-7; TRBD2 agrees at 11 bases. The V segment lost 5 bases and the J segment 2 bases; nucleotides outside the gene matches: 5. CDR1 is SGHAT and CDR2 is FQDESV in the germline V gene (reference sequence). This CDR3 is built from 15 residues. CDR3 sequence reads: CASSLGTSGAYEQYF. As DNA, the CDR3 is TGTGCCAGCAGCCTAGGGACTAGCGGAGCCTACGAGCAGTACTTC.

This clone has just one count. This chain connects TRBV30 to TRBJ1-4; TRBD1 matches 9 bases. The junction had 7 bases not matched to a gene; V was cut back by 3 bases and J by 5 bases. Germline V lookup: CDR1 GTSNPN, CDR2 SVGIG (reference sequence). The CDR3 extends over 15 amino acids. CDR3 DNA sequence: TGTGCCTGGAGACCCCCCGGGACAGGGAATGAAAAACTGTTTTTT. Its translation is CAWRPPGTGNEKLFF.

This chain connects TRBV30 to TRBJ1-2; maybe TRBD1 (5 bases). This CDR3 has 14 amino acids. The V gene's germline CDR1 is GTSNPN and CDR2 SVGIG (reference sequence). Trimming stripped 2 bases from V and 4 bases from J, with 14 bases between. CDR3 sequence reads: CAWSRRVMGYGYTF. CDR3 bases: TGTGCCTGGAGTCGCAGGGTGATGGGCTATGGCTACACCTTC.

This sequence joins TRBV27 and TRBJ2-1; 13 nucleotides align to TRBD2. The CDR3 has 17 residues. Per germline, CDR1 MNHEY and CDR2 SMNVEV (reference sequence). The V and J ends lost 5 bases and 6 bases, in that order; junction bases with no gene match: 10. The CDR3 DNA reads TGTGCCAGCAGTAGGACTAGCGGGGGCCTCCCTCCCAATGAGCAGTTCTTC. It codes for CASSRTSGGLPPNEQFF.

This clone came up many times. The J gene is TRBJ1-5, the V gene TRBV28, with D maybe TRBD1 (5 bases). V was pared by 10 bases and J by 2 bases, with 12 bases between. There are 13 residues in the CDR3. Germline assignment: CDR1 MDHEN and CDR2 SYDVKM. CDR3 in amino acids: CAIQFRGNQPQHF. The DNA of the CDR3 is TGTGCCATACAGTTCAGGGGCAATCAGCCCCAGCATTTT.

The chain recombines TRBV10-3 with TRBJ1-2, with D possibly being TRBD1 (5 bases). With 6 bases removed from V and 4 bases from J, the gap between germline ends came to 15 bases. The CDR3 is 14 amino acids. CDR1 and CDR2 from the germline V gene are ENHRY and SYGVKD. CDR3 in amino acids: CAIRSSDRLYGYTF. CDR3 DNA: TGTGCCATCAGAAGCAGCGACAGACTCTATGGCTACACCTTC.